This record concerns one T cell receptor (beta chain) sequence. Antigen specificity is unknown. This entry belongs to a study of cytomegalovirus exposure and HLA in healthy donors. Across the whole study: Genotyping of 430 or so donors showed that around 86% belonged to the Caucasian-associated ancestry cluster.

Whole-study results and caveats: A later analysis found common viral pathogens apparently linked to several of the most significant clusters. Later on, analysis showed that most CMV-associated TCR beta chains appeared to be HLA-restricted.

CDR1 SGHNT and CDR2 YYREEE come from the germline V gene (reference sequence). The CDR3 length is 14 residues. V lost 0 bases to trimming and J lost 4 bases; unmatched junction nucleotides: 4. PCR employed 60 Vbeta and 13 Jbeta primers. This table comes from immunoSEQ multiplex PCR, and its TCRdb copy is limited to in-frame clones, with some not included. This sample has more than 200,000 clones, with almost 80% found just once. The origin of this receptor is a male donor in good health and CMV-seronegative. The V and J genes are TRBV5-4 and TRBJ2-7; 7 bases are a match to TRBD1. Sequencing was done on a sample of PBMCs. The DNA of the CDR3 is TGTGCCAGCAGCTTGGCGGGGACAGAATACGAGCAGTACTTC. Translation: CASSLAGTEYEQYF.